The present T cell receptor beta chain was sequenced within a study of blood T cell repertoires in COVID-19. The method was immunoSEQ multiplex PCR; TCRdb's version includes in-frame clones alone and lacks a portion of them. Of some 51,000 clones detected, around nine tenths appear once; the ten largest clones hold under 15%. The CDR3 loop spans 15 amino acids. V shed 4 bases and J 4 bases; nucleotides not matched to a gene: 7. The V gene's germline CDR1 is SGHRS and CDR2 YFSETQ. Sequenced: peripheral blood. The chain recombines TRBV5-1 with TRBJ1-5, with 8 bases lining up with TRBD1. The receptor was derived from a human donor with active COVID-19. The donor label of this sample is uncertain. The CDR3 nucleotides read TGCGCCAGCAGCCAGACGGGACAGGTAAATCAGCCCCAGCATTTT. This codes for CASSQTGQVNQPQHF.